A single sample gave rise to the 31 T cell receptor beta chains below, sequenced in a study of Ad26.COV2.S vaccination and SARS-CoV-2 variants. Assay: immunoSEQ multiplex PCR; the TCRdb copy retains only in-frame clones and omits some. Of 300,000 to 400,000 clones in the sample, approximately 90% were seen once. The specimen was peripheral blood, collected after recovery from COVID-19. The receptors shown here come from a human donor who had recovered from COVID-19.

The table lists this clone with a count of one. The J gene is TRBJ2-1, the V gene TRBV29-1; tentatively, D is TRBD1 (5 bases). V was cut by 4 bases and J by 2 bases, with 21 bases left in between. The germline V gene has CDR1 SQVTM and CDR2 ANQGSEA. The CDR3 loop spans 17 amino acids. The CDR3 here is CSVGLGRVGLAYNEQFF. The DNA of the CDR3 is TGCAGCGTTGGATTGGGCAGGGTCGGATTAGCCTACAATGAGCAGTTCTTC.

This rearrangement joins TRBV24-1 to TRBJ2-1; D not resolved. The CDR3 runs to 13 residues. Trimming pared 5 bases from V and 5 bases from J, leaving 9 bases between. Germline-derived CDR1 and CDR2 are KGHDR and SFDVKD. CDR3 protein: CATSGPGNNEQFF. CDR3 nucleotides: TGTGCCACCAGTGGACCCGGTAACAATGAGCAGTTCTTC.

The genes are TRBV6-5 and TRBJ1-1; TRBD1 agrees at 7 bases. V gave up 5 bases and J gave up 0 bases; unmatched junction bases: 3. CDR1 and CDR2 from the germline V gene are MNHEY and SVGAGI. The CDR3 is 14 residues long. CDR3 amino acids: CASSPGQLNTEAFF. The DNA of the CDR3 is TGTGCCAGCAGTCCGGGACAGTTGAACACTGAAGCTTTCTTT.

This chain joins TRBV27 and TRBJ1-1; TRBD1 is a possible D gene (5 bases). The V gene lost 3 bases and the J gene lost 1 base, with 15 bases spanning the gap. CDR1 and CDR2 from the germline V gene are MNHEY and SMNVEV (reference sequence). The CDR3 is 16 residues long. In DNA form, the CDR3 reads TGTGCCAGCAGTTTCGCTTGGGACTTACCGAACACTGAAGCTTTCTTT. This translates into CASSFAWDLPNTEAFF.

The genes are TRBV5-6 and TRBJ1-5; D gene uncertain. Germline loops: CDR1 SGHDT, CDR2 YYEEEE. Trimming shortened V by 1 base and J by 2 bases, and 19 bases separated the two germline ends. This CDR3 is built from 18 residues. The CDR3 DNA sequence: TGTGCCAGCAGCTTGTCCGCGATCAGAAACGGGGGCAATCAGCCCCAGCATTTT. This codes for CASSLSAIRNGGNQPQHF.

This chain joins TRBV29-1 and TRBJ2-7; 7 bases fit TRBD2. Trimming removed 4 bases from V and 3 bases from J; junction bases left unmatched: 6. Germline values: CDR1 SQVTM, CDR2 ANQGSEA. The CDR3 is 13 residues long. Here the CDR3 DNA reads TGCAGCGTTGTAGCGGGCACCGACTACGAGCAGTACTTC. Translated, it gives CSVVAGTDYEQYF.

As for this clone: At one end, the junction sequence differs from germline, possibly due to a read error. This chain connects TRBV6-2 or TRBV6-3 to TRBJ2-7; D tentatively reads TRBD1 or TRBD2 (6 bases each). The CDR3 runs 11 residues. Germline CDR1 reads MNHEY; CDR2 reads SVGEGT. The CDR3 spells CASSYRGEKDF. The CDR3 DNA follows: TGTGCCAGCAGTTACAGGGGGGAGAAGGACTTC.

The genes are TRBV6-5 and TRBJ1-2; no firm D call. CDR1 is MNHEY and CDR2 is SVGAGI in the germline V gene. V lost 3 bases to trimming and J lost 2 bases, with 7 bases between them. This CDR3 is 13 amino acids long. The DNA of the CDR3 is TGTGCCAGCAGTTATTATGGGAACTATGGCTACACCTTC. It codes for CASSYYGNYGYTF.

The chain carries TRBV6-2 or TRBV6-3 and TRBJ1-2, with D unresolved. The V end lost 0 bases, the J end lost 8 bases, and 16 bases lay between the germline ends. This CDR3 contains 15 residues. Germline V gene sequence: CDR1 MNHEY, CDR2 SVGEGT. The CDR3 loop reads CASSYSSDELWGYTF. The CDR3 nucleotides are TGTGCCAGCAGTTACTCGTCGGACGAACTATGGGGCTACACCTTC.

The CDR3 is CASSAPGQDYGYTF. CDR3 sequence (DNA): TGCGCCAGCAGTGCCCCAGGCCAGGACTATGGCTACACCTTC. The chain links TRBV10-2 to TRBJ1-2; no reliable D call. V shed 4 bases and J shed 3 bases, with 12 bases lying between them. The germline V gene encodes CDR1 WSHSY and CDR2 SAAADI. CDR3 length equals 14 residues.

The chain uses TRBV2 and TRBJ2-2; TRBD1 agrees at 7 bases. CDR3 size: 16 residues. From germline, CDR1 is SNHLY and CDR2 FYNNEI. V dropped 7 bases and J dropped 2; count of bases not matched to a gene: 10. The CDR3 protein is CASTLVGGYNTGELFF. CDR3 nucleotide sequence: TGTGCCAGCACGCTGGTAGGGGGCTATAACACCGGGGAGCTGTTTTTT. Variable domain in full (rest from reference TRBV2 and TRBJ2-2): EPEVTQTPSHQVTQMGQEVILRCVPISNHLYFYWYRQILGQKVEFLVSFYNNEISEKSEIFDDQFSVERPDGSNFTLKIRSTKLEDSAMYFCASTLVGGYNTGELFFGEGSRLTVL.

The genes are TRBV7-6 and TRBJ1-2; a weak D match, TRBD1 (5 bases). V lost 1 base and J lost 4, with 16 bases in between. Germline CDR1 reads SGHVS; CDR2 reads FNYEAQ. This CDR3 comprises 16 residues. CDR3 sequence: CASSLVRGSGGYGYTF. The CDR3 nucleotides are TGTGCCAGCAGCTTAGTAAGAGGTTCGGGGGGCTATGGCTACACCTTC.

CDR3 nucleotides: TGTGCCAGCAGCCAAGGCGCAGGGGGAGGGGAGACCCAGTACTTC. As protein: CASSQGAGGGETQYF. This sequence joins TRBV3-1 (or the pseudogene TRBV3-2) and TRBJ2-5; D possibly matches TRBD1 or TRBD2 (7 bases each). Germline values: CDR1 LGHDT, CDR2 YNNKEL (reference sequence). V lost 1 base and J lost 5, with 14 bases in between. This CDR3 is built from 15 residues.

This chain joins TRBV7-9 and TRBJ2-3; 9 nucleotides agree with TRBD1. The V and J ends lost 5 bases and 1 base, in that order; junction bases with no gene match: 4. The CDR3 runs 15 residues. From germline, CDR1 is SEHNR and CDR2 FQNEAQ (reference sequence). This CDR3 is CASSLRDRGTDTQYF. In nucleotides, the CDR3 is TGTGCCAGCAGCCTCCGGGACAGGGGCACAGATACGCAGTATTTT.

V gene TRBV5-4 combines with J gene TRBJ2-2; D unclear. The germline CDR1 and CDR2 sequences are SGHNT and YYREEE (reference sequence). V was cut by 0 bases and J by 0 bases, with 6 bases left in between. CDR3 length equals 15 residues. This chain's CDR3 is CASSLGGANTGELFF. CDR3 sequence (DNA): TGTGCCAGCAGCTTGGGCGGTGCGAACACCGGGGAGCTGTTTTTT. The full variable domain, rest sourced from reference TRBV5-4 and TRBJ2-2, is ETGVTQSPTHLIKTRGQQVTLRCSSQSGHNTVSWYQQALGQGPQFIFQYYREEENGRGNFPPRFSGLQFPNYSSELNVNALELDDSALYLCASSLGGANTGELFFGEGSRLTVL.

This chain links TRBV7-2 with TRBJ1-5, with D hard to call. The CDR3 extends over 14 amino acids. V was trimmed by 3 bases and J by 7 bases, leaving 13 bases between them. Germline V gene sequence: CDR1 SGHTA, CDR2 FQGNSA. The CDR3 here is CASSFSLPGQPQHF. The CDR3 DNA reads as TGTGCCAGCAGCTTTTCTTTGCCTGGGCAGCCCCAGCATTTT.

In its sample, this clone was seen once. The chain combines TRBV6-5 with TRBJ1-1; maybe TRBD1 (5 bases). This CDR3 comprises 16 residues. V was shortened by 2 bases and J by 3 bases, with 16 bases between the two germline ends. Germline V gene lookup returns CDR1 MNHEY and CDR2 SVGAGI. Here the CDR3 DNA reads TGTGCCAGCAGTTACGCGGACACCGGTCGGGACACTGAAGCTTTCTTT. Its translation is CASSYADTGRDTEAFF.

The genes are TRBV7-9 and TRBJ1-5; D is possibly TRBD1 (5 bases). This CDR3 region has 17 residues. From germline, CDR1 is SEHNR and CDR2 FQNEAQ (reference sequence). V gave up 1 base and J gave up 2 bases, with 15 bases separating them. CDR3 protein: CASSLGGRGLGNQPQHF. The CDR3, as DNA: TGTGCCAGCAGCTTAGGGGGCCGCGGATTGGGCAATCAGCCCCAGCATTTT. Using reference TRBV7-9 and TRBJ1-5 for the parts outside the CDR3, the full variable domain is DTGVSQNPRHKITKRGQNVTFRCDPISEHNRLYWYRQTLGQGPEFLTYFQNEAQLEKSRLLSDRFSAERPKGSFSTLEIQRTEQGDSAMYLCASSLGGRGLGNQPQHFGDGTRLSIL.

The chain employs TRBV18 and TRBJ1-2, with 7 bases identical to TRBD1. Looked up from germline, CDR1 is KGHSH and CDR2 is LQKENI. The J segment lost 2 bases and the V segment lost 4 bases, leaving 7 bases of the junction unmatched. CDR3 length equals 15 residues. The CDR3 is CASSLLTGLNYGYTF. Here the CDR3 DNA reads TGTGCCAGCTCACTCCTGACAGGGCTAAACTATGGCTACACCTTC.

The chain combines TRBV7-2 with TRBJ1-6, with 7 bases identical to TRBD1. There are 15 residues in the CDR3. J lost 7 bases, V lost 0 bases, and 3 bases had no gene match. Looked up from germline, CDR1 is SGHTA and CDR2 is FQGNSA. Here the CDR3 DNA reads TGTGCCAGCAGCTTAGCCGGGACAGACAATTCACCCCTCCACTTT. Translation gives CASSLAGTDNSPLHF.

This chain connects TRBV5-1 to TRBJ2-7; tentatively, D is TRBD1 or TRBD2 (6 bases each). This CDR3 comprises 14 residues. Germline CDR1 SGHRS, CDR2 YFSETQ. V was clipped by 3 bases and J by 6 bases, with 16 bases between them. The CDR3 bases are TGCGCCAGCAGCTACGGGGGCGGCTTGAGCGAGCAGTACTTC. Translation: CASSYGGGLSEQYF.

The chain is built from TRBV3-1 (or the pseudogene TRBV3-2) and TRBJ2-3; 12 bases fit TRBD2. Germline loops: CDR1 LGHDT, CDR2 YNNKEL (reference sequence). With 3 bases clipped from V and 2 bases from J, the junction kept 3 bases outside the gene matches. The CDR3 extends over 16 amino acids. The CDR3 nucleotides are TGTGCCAGCAGCCAGAGACTAGCGGGGGACACAGATACGCAGTATTTT. This encodes CASSQRLAGDTDTQYF.

The rearrangement joins TRBV5-1 to TRBJ2-5; D is uncertain. Trimming left V 0 bases short and J 2 bases short, with 8 bases between. Germline CDR1 reads SGHRS; CDR2 reads YFSETQ. This CDR3 comprises 14 residues. Written as DNA, the CDR3 is TGCGCCAGCAGCTTGGCGGGTGCTCAAGAGACCCAGTACTTC. Protein sequence: CASSLAGAQETQYF.

The chain recombines TRBV29-1 with TRBJ1-1; D unclear. Germline V gene lookup returns CDR1 SQVTM and CDR2 ANQGSEA. Trimming stripped 5 bases from V and 0 bases from J, with 7 bases between. The CDR3 contains 12 residues. This CDR3 reads CSVRTMNTEAFF. For the CDR3, the DNA is TGCAGCGTTAGGACCATGAACACTGAAGCTTTCTTT.

The rearrangement joins TRBV19 to TRBJ2-3, with D tentatively TRBD2 (7 bases). The CDR3 loop spans 15 amino acids. The germline V and J ends were trimmed by 8 bases and 1 base, with 16 bases remaining between them. Germline V gene data show CDR1 as LNHDA and CDR2 as SQIVND (reference sequence). CDR3 region: CASSQGGFGTDTQYF. CDR3 in DNA: TGTGCCAGTTCACAGGGAGGGTTTGGCACAGATACGCAGTATTTT.

This clone was counted a few times. The chain carries TRBV6-1 and TRBJ2-7, with D unresolved. Trimming took off 2 bases at V and 4 bases at J, with 12 bases between the two ends. The germline CDR1 and CDR2 sequences are MNHNS and SASEGT. This CDR3 comprises 14 residues. The CDR3 DNA follows: TGTGCCAGCAGTGAATATCTGCCAGGTTACGAGCAGTACTTC. Its protein is CASSEYLPGYEQYF.

The J gene is TRBJ2-1, the V gene TRBV19, with 7 bases lining up with TRBD2. The V gene end was trimmed by 3 bases and the J gene end by 8 bases; junction bases not matched to a gene: 4. Germline V gene data show CDR1 as LNHDA and CDR2 as SQIVND (reference sequence). The CDR3 extends over 13 amino acids. CDR3 region: CASSITSDHEQFF. CDR3 DNA sequence: TGTGCCAGTAGTATTACTAGCGACCATGAGCAGTTCTTC.

CDR3 in DNA: TGTGCCAGCAGTGAACCTGGGGGGGGCGCTTCCTACGAGCAGTACTTC. It is translated as CASSEPGGGASYEQYF. The chain employs TRBV25-1 and TRBJ2-7; weak D call: TRBD2 (7 bases). V dropped 2 bases and J dropped 1 base, with 15 bases sitting between them. The germline V gene encodes CDR1 MGHDK and CDR2 SYGVNS. This CDR3 is 16 amino acids long.

The gene calls are TRBV19 and TRBJ1-1; D is ambiguous. Trimming pared 6 bases from V and 1 base from J, leaving 18 bases between. The germline gives CDR1 LNHDA, CDR2 SQIVND (reference sequence). The length of the CDR3 is 16 residues. The CDR3 here is CASRHKKLFENTEAFF. The CDR3, as DNA: TGTGCCAGTAGACACAAAAAGCTCTTCGAGAACACTGAAGCTTTCTTT.

The rearrangement joins TRBV10-1 to TRBJ2-3, with D hard to call. There are 16 residues in the CDR3. Germline V gene lookup returns CDR1 WNHNN and CDR2 SYGVQD (reference sequence). Trimming stripped 2 bases from V and 2 bases from J, with 14 bases between. CDR3 loop: CASSEESSITTDTQYF. CDR3 sequence (DNA): TGCGCCAGCAGTGAGGAGTCCTCTATCACCACAGATACGCAGTATTTT.

V usage is TRBV7-2 and J usage is TRBJ1-4; D is undetermined. The CDR3 is 16 amino acids. Trimming left V 2 bases short and J 4 bases short, with 14 bases between. Germline assignment: CDR1 SGHTA and CDR2 FQGNSA. CDR3 sequence (DNA): TGTGCCAGCAGCTTACCAAAAGGGTCGAGTAATGAAAAACTGTTTTTT. Its translation: CASSLPKGSSNEKLFF. Together with reference TRBV7-2 and TRBJ1-4, the CDR3 gives the full variable domain: GAGVSQSPSNKVTEKGKDVELRCDPISGHTALYWYRQSLGQGLEFLIYFQGNSAPDKSGLPSDRFSAERTGGSVSTLTIQRTQQEDSAVYLCASSLPKGSSNEKLFFGSGTQLSVL.